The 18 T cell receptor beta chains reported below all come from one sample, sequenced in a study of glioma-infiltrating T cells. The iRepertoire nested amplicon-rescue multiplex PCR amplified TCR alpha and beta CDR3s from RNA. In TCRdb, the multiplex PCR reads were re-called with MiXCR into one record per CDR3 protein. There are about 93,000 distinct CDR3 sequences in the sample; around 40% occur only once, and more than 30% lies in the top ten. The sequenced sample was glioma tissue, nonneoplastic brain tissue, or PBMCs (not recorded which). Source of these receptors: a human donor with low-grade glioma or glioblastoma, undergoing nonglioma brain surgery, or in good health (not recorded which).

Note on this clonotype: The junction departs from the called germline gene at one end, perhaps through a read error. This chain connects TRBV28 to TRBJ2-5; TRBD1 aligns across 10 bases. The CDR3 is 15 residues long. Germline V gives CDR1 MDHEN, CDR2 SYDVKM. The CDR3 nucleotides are TGTGCCAGCAGCTCGACGGGACAGGGGAGAGAGACCCAGTACTTT. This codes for CASSSTGQGRETQYF.

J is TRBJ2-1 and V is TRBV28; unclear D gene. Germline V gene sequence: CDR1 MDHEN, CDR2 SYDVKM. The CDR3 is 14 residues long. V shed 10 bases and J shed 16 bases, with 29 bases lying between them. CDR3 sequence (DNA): TGTGCCACCAGCTGCCTTCCTGTTAGGGATGATCATTTCTTC. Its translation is CATSCLPVRDDHFF.

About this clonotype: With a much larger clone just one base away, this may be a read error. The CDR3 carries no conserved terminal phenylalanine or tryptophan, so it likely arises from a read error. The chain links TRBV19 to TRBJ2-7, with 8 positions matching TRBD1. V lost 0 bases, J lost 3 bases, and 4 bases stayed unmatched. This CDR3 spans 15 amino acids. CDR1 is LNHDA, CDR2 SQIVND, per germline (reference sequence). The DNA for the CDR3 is TGTGCCAGTAGTATAGAACGACAGGGGAGCTACGAGCAGTACTTA. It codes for CASSIERQGSYEQYL.

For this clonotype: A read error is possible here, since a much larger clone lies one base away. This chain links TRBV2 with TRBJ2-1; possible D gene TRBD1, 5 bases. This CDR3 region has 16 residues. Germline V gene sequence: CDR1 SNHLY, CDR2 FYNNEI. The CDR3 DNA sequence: TGTGCCAGCAGTGATAAAAGGGCAGGGTTACGCAATGGGCAGTTCTTC. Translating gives CASSDKRAGLRNGQFF.

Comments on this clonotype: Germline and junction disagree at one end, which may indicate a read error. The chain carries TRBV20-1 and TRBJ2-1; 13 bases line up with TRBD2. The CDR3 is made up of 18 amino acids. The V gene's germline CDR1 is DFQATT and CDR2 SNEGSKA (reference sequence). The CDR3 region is CGARGLAGVRGSYNEQFF. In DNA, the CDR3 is TGCGGTGCTCGCGGACTAGCGGGAGTAAGGGGTTCCTACAATGAGCAGTTCTTC.

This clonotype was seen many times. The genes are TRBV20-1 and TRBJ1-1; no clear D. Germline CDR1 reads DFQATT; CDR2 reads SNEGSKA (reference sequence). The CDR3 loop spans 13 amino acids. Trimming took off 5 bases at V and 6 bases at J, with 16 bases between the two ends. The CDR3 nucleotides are TGCAGTGCTTTATCATCGAACAACCCTGAAGCTTTCTTT. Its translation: CSALSSNNPEAFF.

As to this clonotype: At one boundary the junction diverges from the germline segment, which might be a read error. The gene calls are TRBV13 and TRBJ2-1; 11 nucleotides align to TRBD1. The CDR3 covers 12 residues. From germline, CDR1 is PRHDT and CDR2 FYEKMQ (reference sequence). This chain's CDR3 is CASSEGTGGQLF. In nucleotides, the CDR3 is TGTGCCAGCAGCGAAGGGACAGGGGGGCAGCTCTTC.

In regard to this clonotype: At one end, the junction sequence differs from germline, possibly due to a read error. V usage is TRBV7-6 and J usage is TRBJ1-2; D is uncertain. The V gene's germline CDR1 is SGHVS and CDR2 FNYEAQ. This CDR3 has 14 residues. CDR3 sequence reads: CASSPSTAGYGYAF. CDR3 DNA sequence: TGTGCCAGCAGCCCCTCAACGGCAGGCTATGGCTACGCCTTC.

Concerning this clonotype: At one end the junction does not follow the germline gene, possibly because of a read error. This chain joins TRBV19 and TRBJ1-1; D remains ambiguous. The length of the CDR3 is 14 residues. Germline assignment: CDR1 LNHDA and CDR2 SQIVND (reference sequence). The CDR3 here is CASSISWRDTEALF. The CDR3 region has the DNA TGTGCCAGTAGTATTTCCTGGAGAGATACTGAAGCTCTCTTT.

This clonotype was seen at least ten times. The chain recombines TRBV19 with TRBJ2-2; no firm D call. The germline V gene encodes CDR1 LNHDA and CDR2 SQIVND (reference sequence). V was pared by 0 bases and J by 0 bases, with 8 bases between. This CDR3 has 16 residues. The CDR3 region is CASSIEGRSNTGELFF. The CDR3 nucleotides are TGTGCCAGTAGTATAGAAGGCAGGTCGAACACCGGGGAGCTGTTTTTT.

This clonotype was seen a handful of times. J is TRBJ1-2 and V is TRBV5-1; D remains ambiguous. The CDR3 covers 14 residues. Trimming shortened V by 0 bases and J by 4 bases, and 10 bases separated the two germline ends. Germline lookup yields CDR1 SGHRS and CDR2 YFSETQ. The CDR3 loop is CASSLDVNFYGYTF. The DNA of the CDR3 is TGCGCCAGCAGCTTGGACGTCAACTTCTATGGCTACACCTTC.

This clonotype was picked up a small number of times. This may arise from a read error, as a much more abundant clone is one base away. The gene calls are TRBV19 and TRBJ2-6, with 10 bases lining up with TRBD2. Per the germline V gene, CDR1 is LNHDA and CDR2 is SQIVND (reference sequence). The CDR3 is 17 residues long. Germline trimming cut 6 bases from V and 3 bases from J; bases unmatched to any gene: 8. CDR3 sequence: CASRTLAGVGGANVLTF. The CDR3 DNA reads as TGTGCCAGTAGGACGCTAGCGGGAGTTGGTGGGGCCAACGTCCTGACTTTC.

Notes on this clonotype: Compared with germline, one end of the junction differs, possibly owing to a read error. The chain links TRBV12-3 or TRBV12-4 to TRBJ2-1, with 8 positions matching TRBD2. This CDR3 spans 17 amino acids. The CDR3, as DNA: TGTGCCGGCAGTTTAGACTATCGGACTAGCTACGACAATGAGCAGTTCTTC. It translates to CAGSLDYRTSYDNEQFF.

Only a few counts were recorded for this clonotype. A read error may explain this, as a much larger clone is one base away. This CDR3 reads CAWSRVAYEQYF. The CDR3 DNA sequence: TGTGCCTGGAGTCGGGTGGCGTACGAGCAGTACTTC. This chain links TRBV30 with TRBJ2-7; D unresolved. The ends were cut back, 2 bases at V and 4 bases at J, with 9 bases in the middle. Germline CDR1 and CDR2: GTSNPN and SVGIG (reference sequence). The CDR3 spans 12 residues.

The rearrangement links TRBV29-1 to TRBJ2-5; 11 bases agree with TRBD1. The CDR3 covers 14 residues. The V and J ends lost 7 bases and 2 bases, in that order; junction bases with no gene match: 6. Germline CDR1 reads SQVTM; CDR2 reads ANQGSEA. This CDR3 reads CSGRDRGRQETQYF. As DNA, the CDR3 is TGCAGCGGACGGGACAGGGGGAGGCAAGAGACCCAGTACTTC.

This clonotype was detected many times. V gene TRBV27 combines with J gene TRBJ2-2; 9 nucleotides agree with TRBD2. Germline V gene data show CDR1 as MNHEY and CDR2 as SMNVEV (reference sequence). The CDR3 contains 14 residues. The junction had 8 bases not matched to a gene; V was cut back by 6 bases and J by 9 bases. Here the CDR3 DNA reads TGTGCCAGCAGGGGGGGACTAGCAAGGCGGGAGCTGTTTTTT. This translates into CASRGGLARRELFF.

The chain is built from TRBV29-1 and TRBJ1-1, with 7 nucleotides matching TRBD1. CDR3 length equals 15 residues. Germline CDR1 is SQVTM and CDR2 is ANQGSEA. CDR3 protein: CCARNAQGVDTEAFF. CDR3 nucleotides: TGCTGCGCCCGAAATGCCCAGGGGGTCGACACTGAAGCTTTCTTT.

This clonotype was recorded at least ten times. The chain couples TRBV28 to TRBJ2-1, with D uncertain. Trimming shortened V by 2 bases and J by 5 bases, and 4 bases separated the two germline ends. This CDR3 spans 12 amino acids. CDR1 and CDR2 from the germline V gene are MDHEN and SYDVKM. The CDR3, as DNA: TGTGCCAGCAGTTTACTGAACAATGAGCAGTTCTTC. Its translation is CASSLLNNEQFF.